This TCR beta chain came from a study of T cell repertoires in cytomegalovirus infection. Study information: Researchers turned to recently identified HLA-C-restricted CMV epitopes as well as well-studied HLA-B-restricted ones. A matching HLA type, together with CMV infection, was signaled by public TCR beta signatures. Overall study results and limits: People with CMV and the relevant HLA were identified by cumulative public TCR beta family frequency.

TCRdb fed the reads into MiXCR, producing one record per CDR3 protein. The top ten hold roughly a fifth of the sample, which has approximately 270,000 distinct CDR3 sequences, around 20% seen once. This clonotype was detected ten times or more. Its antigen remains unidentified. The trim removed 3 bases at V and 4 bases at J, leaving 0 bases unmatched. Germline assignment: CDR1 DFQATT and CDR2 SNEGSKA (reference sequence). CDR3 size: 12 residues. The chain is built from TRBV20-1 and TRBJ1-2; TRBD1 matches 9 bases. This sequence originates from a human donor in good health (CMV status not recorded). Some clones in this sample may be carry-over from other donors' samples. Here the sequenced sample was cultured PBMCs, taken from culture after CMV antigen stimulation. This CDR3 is CSARTGGYGYTF. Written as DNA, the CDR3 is TGCAGTGCTAGGACAGGGGGCTATGGCTACACCTTC.